The clone carrying this TCR beta chain appeared many times. This entry is derived from a study of prognosis after radiotherapy for stage I lung cancer. CDR3 length: 12 amino acids. Germline CDR1 and CDR2: KGHSH and LQKENI. With 6 bases removed from V and 5 bases from J, the gap between germline ends came to 7 bases. Genomic DNA was subjected to two-round multiplex PCR for amplification of TCR beta CDR3. The authors ran first-round PCR with primers specific to each TRBV and TRBJ gene. TCRdb reprocessed the multiplex PCR reads via MiXCR and lists one record per CDR3 protein. The sample includes about 31,000 distinct CDR3 sequences, about 40% of them seen just once.

The origin of this receptor is a donor aged 50 or older with non-small cell lung cancer. The sequencing here drew on PBMCs, taken before or after stereotactic body radiation therapy (not recorded which). The rearrangement joins TRBV18 to TRBJ2-2; D not certain. CDR3 sequence: CASSLRTGELFF. The CDR3 DNA reads TGTGCCAGCTCGTTACGGACCGGGGAGCTGTTTTTT.